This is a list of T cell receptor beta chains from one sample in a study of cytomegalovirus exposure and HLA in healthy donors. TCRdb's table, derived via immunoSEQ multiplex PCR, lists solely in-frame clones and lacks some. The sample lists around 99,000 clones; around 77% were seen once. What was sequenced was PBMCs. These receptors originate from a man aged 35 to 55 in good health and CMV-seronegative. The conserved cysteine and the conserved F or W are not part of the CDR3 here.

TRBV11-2,ASSLLTGSTYGYT
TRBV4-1,ASSQEAVQGNEKLF
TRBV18,ASSPPGPSTDTQY
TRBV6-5,ASSYRQGANTEAF
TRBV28,ASSPRLSSYNEQF
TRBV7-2,ASSLAGTGGDEQY
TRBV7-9,ASRPPGSSYNEQF
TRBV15,ATSRKVYGGQETQY
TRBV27,ASSHRVWNSPLH
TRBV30,AWSPAPTSGRNIQY
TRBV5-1,ASSLRPSGDSSGANVLT
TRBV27,ASSLSQGSLRETQY
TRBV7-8,ASSLGAGGAQQPQH
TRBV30,AGGVGTAASEAF
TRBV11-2,ASSFHYEQY
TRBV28,ASSFGTGGRQPQH
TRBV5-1,ASSFGGAPGREAF
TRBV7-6,ASSLAAVKNEKLF
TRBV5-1,ASSLGPSRTSNYEQY
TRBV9,ASSVGLAVSTDTQY
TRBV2,ASNREENTEAF
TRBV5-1,ASSLEQGRTEAF
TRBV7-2,ASSGPGLGSETQY
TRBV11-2,ASRLQLAGEETQY
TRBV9,ASSVGGRETQY
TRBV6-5,ASSYSSGGGKTQY
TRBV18,ASSPPAGRDTGELF
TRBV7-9,ASSPTGVGETQY
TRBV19,ASSDAGGAQETQY